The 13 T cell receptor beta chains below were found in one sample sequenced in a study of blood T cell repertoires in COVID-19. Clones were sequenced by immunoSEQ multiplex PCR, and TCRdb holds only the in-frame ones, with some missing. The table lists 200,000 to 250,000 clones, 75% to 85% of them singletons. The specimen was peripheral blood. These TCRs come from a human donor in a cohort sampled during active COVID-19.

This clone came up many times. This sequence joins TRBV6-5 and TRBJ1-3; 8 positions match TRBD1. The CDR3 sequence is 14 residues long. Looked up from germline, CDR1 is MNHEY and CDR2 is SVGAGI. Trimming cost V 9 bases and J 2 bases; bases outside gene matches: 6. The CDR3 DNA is TGTGCCAGTCAACAGGGGGAAGCTGGAAACACCATATATTTT. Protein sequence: CASQQGEAGNTIYF.

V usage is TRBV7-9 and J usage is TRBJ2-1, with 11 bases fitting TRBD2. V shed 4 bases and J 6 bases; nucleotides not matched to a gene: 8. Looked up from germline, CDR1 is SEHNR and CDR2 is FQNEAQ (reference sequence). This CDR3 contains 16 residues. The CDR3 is CASSYSGGAPGNEQFF. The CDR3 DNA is TGTGCCAGCAGCTATAGCGGGGGGGCCCCCGGCAATGAGCAGTTCTTC.

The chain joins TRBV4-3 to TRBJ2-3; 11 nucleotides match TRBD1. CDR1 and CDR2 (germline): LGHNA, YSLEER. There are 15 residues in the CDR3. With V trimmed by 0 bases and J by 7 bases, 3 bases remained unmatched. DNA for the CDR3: TGCGCCAGCAGCCAAGAAGCGGACAGGGGGCATACGCAGTATTTT. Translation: CASSQEADRGHTQYF.

CDR3 in DNA: TGTGCCAGCAGCATTAGTCGAGCGGAGACCCAGTACTTC. Amino acid sequence: CASSISRAETQYF. V and J are TRBV12-3 or TRBV12-4 and TRBJ2-5; no clear D gene. The CDR3 has 13 residues. The ends were cut back, 6 bases at V and 5 bases at J, with 13 bases in the middle.

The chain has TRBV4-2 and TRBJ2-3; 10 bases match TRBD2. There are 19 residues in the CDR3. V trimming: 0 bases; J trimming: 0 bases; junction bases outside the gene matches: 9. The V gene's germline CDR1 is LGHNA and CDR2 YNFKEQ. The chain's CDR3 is CASSQDLAGATTSTDTQYF. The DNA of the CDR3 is TGTGCCAGCAGCCAAGATCTAGCGGGGGCTACAACTAGCACAGATACGCAGTATTTT.

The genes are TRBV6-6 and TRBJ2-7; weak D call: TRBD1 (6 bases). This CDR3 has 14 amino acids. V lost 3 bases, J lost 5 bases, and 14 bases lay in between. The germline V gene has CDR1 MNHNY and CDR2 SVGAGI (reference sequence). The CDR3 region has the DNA TGTGCCAGCAGTTATCAGGGACAAACAAACGAGCAGTACTTC. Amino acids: CASSYQGQTNEQYF.

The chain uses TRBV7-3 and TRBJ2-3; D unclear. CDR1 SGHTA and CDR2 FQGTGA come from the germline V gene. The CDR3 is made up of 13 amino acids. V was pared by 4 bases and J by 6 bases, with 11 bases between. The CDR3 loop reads CASSSAGYDTQYF. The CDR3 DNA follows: TGTGCCAGCAGCTCAGCCGGGTATGATACGCAGTATTTT.

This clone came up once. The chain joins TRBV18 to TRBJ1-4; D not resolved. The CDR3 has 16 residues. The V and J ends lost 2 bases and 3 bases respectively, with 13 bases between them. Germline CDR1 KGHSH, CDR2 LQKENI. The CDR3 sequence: CASSPTLERANEKLFF. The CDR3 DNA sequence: TGTGCCAGCTCACCAACGCTAGAACGTGCTAATGAAAAACTGTTTTTT.

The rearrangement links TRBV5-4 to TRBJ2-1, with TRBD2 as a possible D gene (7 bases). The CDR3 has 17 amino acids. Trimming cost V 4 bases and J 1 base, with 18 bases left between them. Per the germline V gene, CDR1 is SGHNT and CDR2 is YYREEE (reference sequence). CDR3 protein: CASSPEGGDISYNEQFF. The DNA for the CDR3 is TGTGCCAGCAGCCCCGAAGGGGGGGACATATCCTACAATGAGCAGTTCTTC.

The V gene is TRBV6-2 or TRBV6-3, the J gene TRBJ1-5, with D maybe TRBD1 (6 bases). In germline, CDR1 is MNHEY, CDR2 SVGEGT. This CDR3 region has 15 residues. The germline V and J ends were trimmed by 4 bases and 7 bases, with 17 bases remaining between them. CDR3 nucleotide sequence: TGTGCCAGCAGTTTTAACAGGGTGGCAGAACAGCCCCAGCATTTT. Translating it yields CASSFNRVAEQPQHF.

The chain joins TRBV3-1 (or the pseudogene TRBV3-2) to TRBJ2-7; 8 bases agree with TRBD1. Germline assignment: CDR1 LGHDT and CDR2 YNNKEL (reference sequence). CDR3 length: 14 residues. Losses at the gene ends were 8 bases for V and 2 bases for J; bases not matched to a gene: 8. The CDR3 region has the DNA TGTGCCAGCGGTCGGACAGGGTTAACCTACGAGCAGTACTTC. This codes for CASGRTGLTYEQYF.

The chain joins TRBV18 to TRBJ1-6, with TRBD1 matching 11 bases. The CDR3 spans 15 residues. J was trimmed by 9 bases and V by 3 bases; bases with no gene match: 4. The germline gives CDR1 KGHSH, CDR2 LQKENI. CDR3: CASSPGTGGSSPLHF. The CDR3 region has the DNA TGTGCCAGCTCACCCGGGACAGGGGGTAGTTCACCCCTCCACTTT.

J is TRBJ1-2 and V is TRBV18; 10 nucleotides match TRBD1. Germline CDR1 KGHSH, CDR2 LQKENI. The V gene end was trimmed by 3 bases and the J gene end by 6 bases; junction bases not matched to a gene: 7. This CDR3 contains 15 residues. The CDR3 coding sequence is TGTGCCAGCTCACCTCGACAGGGGGCGCGGGATGGCTACACCTTC. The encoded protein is CASSPRQGARDGYTF.